This is a list of T cell receptor beta chains from one sample in a study of T cells in Graves' hyperthyroidism and ophthalmopathy. TCRdb passed the multiplex PCR reads through MiXCR, listing each CDR3 protein once. Of some 180,000 distinct CDR3 sequences detected, about a sixth appear once; the ten largest clones hold about 56%. The specimen was blood. Receptors originate from a woman aged 45-65 years with Graves' hyperthyroidism. Each CDR3 is given with its conserved first and last residue. D genes are given only for firm matches. Some rows have no size entry. The others give once, few or many, or a class for an expanded clone.

>many|TRBD1|TRBJ1-6|TRBV12-3/TRBV12-4
CASSPGTGGTAGNSPLHF
TGTGCCAGCAGTCCCGGGACAGGGGGCACCGCCGGGAATTCACCCCTCCACTTT
>many|.|TRBJ2-2|TRBV20-1
CSARQDPATGELFF
TGCAGTGCTAGACAGGATCCAGCCACCGGGGAGCTGTTTTTT
>.|TRBD1|TRBJ1-1|TRBV20-1
CSAQQGANTEAFF
TGCAGTGCTCAGCAGGGGGCGAACACTGAAGCTTTCTTT
>many|.|TRBJ2-7|TRBV12-3/TRBV12-4
CASSIVGPQYF
TGTGCCAGCAGTATCGTAGGGCCGCAGTACTTC
>.|.|TRBJ2-3|TRBV28
CASSLLGSTDTQYF
TGTGCCAGCAGTTTATTAGGTAGCACAGATACGCAGTATTTT
>.|TRBD1|TRBJ1-3|TRBV9
CASSVEGAAGNTIYF
TGTGCCAGCAGCGTGGAGGGGGCCGCGGGAAACACCATATATTTT
>many|.|TRBJ2-7|TRBV11-2
CASSSGLQSSYEQYF
TGTGCCAGCAGCTCGGGACTGCAGAGCTCCTACGAGCAGTACTTC
>many|TRBD1|TRBJ1-5|TRBV12-3/TRBV12-4
CASTRGQGIHSNQPQHF
TGTGCCAGCACCCGGGGACAGGGGATTCATAGCAATCAGCCCCAGCATTTT
>many|TRBD2|TRBJ2-3|TRBV12-3/TRBV12-4
CASSSNPGLAGEPDTQYF
TGTGCCAGCAGTTCCAATCCGGGACTAGCGGGGGAACCAGATACGCAGTATTTT
>.|.|TRBJ1-2|TRBV6-1
CASSDYRAGYTF
TGTGCCAGCAGTGACTACAGGGCTGGCTACACCTTC
>many|.|TRBJ2-2|TRBV7-9
CASSFSATNTGELFF
TGTGCCAGCAGCTTCTCAGCGACGAACACCGGGGAGCTGTTTTTT
>.|TRBD2|TRBJ2-1|TRBV7-2
CASSLPNPGREGKNEQFF
TGTGCCAGCAGCTTACCCAACCCCGGGCGGGAGGGTAAAAATGAGCAGTTCTTC
>many|TRBD2|TRBJ2-7|TRBV6-5
CASSSPSGTYEQYF
TGTGCCAGCAGTTCCCCTAGCGGGACATACGAGCAGTACTTC
>.|.|TRBJ1-2|TRBV5-1
CASSGGGQSGYGYTF
TGCGCCAGCAGCGGGGGGGGTCAAAGCGGCTATGGCTACACCTTC
>.|.|TRBJ2-7|TRBV28
CASSPRQGRTYEQYF
TGTGCCAGCAGCCCCCGGCAGGGGAGGACCTACGAGCAGTACTTC
>.|.|TRBJ2-7|TRBV29-1
CSVEYSRDLRGEQYF
TGCAGCGTTGAATATTCGAGGGACTTGCGCGGGGAGCAGTACTTC
>many|.|TRBJ1-2|TRBV12-3/TRBV12-4
CASSFSDANYGYTF
TGTGCCAGCAGTTTTTCCGATGCTAACTATGGCTACACCTTC
>.|.|TRBJ2-7|TRBV5-1
CASSTIPGTDGYEQYF
TGCGCCAGCAGCACCATACCCGGGACGGACGGCTACGAGCAGTACTTC
>many|.|TRBJ2-5|TRBV12-3/TRBV12-4
CASSLRTYPETQYF
TGTGCCAGCAGTTTACGGACCTACCCAGAAACCCAGTACTTC
>few|.|TRBJ2-2|TRBV29-1
CSVVRPAGELFF
TGCAGCGTTGTAAGGCCAGCCGGGGAGCTGTTTTTT
>.|TRBD1|TRBJ1-2|TRBV12-3/TRBV12-4
CASKPTGGLNYGYTF
TGTGCCAGCAAACCGACAGGGGGGCTTAACTATGGCTACACCTTC
>few|.|TRBJ2-3|TRBV7-9
CASRRTGSLTDTQYF
TGTGCCAGCAGGAGAACCGGGTCCCTAACAGATACGCAGTATTTT
>.|.|TRBJ2-2|TRBV5-1
CASSFVREGELFF
TGCGCCAGCAGCTTTGTCCGGGAGGGGGAGCTGTTTTTT
>many|.|TRBJ1-1|TRBV2
CASSFSLYTEAFF
TGTGCCAGCAGTTTCAGCCTTTACACTGAAGCTTTCTTT
>.|.|TRBJ1-1|TRBV27
CASSFRVLTEAFF
TGTGCCAGCAGTTTCAGGGTACTTACTGAAGCTTTCTTT
>many|TRBD1|TRBJ2-1|TRBV7-2
CASSYPGQGSREQFF
TGTGCCAGCAGCTATCCGGGACAGGGCTCCCGTGAGCAGTTCTTC
>many|TRBD1|TRBJ1-1|TRBV27
CASSMDRSTEAFF
TGTGCCAGCAGCATGGACAGGTCCACTGAAGCTTTCTTT
>.|TRBD1|TRBJ1-3|TRBV7-9
CASRSSGTGGNTIYF
TGTGCCAGCAGATCATCCGGGACAGGGGGAAACACCATATATTTT
>few|TRBD2|TRBJ2-1|TRBV30
CAWRATSGRVDYNEQFF
TGTGCCTGGAGAGCGACTAGCGGGAGGGTTGATTACAATGAGCAGTTCTTC
>few|.|TRBJ1-5|TRBV12-3/TRBV12-4
CASSLVFENQPQHF
TGTGCCAGCAGTTTAGTCTTTGAGAATCAGCCCCAGCATTTT
>few|TRBD2|TRBJ2-2|TRBV5-1
CASSLVAGRNTGELFF
TGCGCCAGCAGCTTGGTAGCGGGACGAAACACCGGGGAGCTGTTTTTT
>.|.|TRBJ1-5|TRBV6-1
CASKGGLSNQPQHF
TGTGCCAGCAAGGGGGGGTTAAGCAATCAGCCCCAGCATTTT
>few|.|TRBJ1-5|TRBV6-1
CASSERSGTNNQPQHF
TGTGCCAGCAGTGAGAGGTCCGGGACAAACAATCAGCCCCAGCATTTT
>many|.|TRBJ2-2|TRBV27
CASSEELNTGELFF
TGTGCCAGCAGCGAGGAATTGAACACCGGGGAGCTGTTTTTT
>few|.|TRBJ1-5|TRBV19
CASRARGNQPQHF
TGTGCCAGTAGGGCCAGGGGCAATCAGCCCCAGCATTTT
>.|.|TRBJ1-6|TRBV6-1
CASSRGPGQDSPLHF
TGTGCCAGCAGCCGAGGGCCCGGGCAGGATTCACCCCTCCACTTT
>many|TRBD1|TRBJ1-5|TRBV27
CASSRDRYQPQHF
TGTGCCAGCAGTCGGGACAGGTATCAGCCCCAGCATTTT
>.|TRBD1|TRBJ2-3|TRBV20-1
CSARGGTGGFTDTQYF
TGCAGTGCTAGAGGGGGCACAGGGGGTTTCACAGATACGCAGTATTTT
>.|TRBD2|TRBJ2-3|TRBV12-3/TRBV12-4
CASSLLAGAADTQYF
TGTGCCAGCAGTCTACTAGCGGGAGCCGCAGATACGCAGTATTTT
>few|.|TRBJ2-3|TRBV10-3
CAIDQGSGTDTQYF
TGTGCCATCGACCAAGGGTCGGGGACAGATACGCAGTATTTT
>few|.|TRBJ2-4|TRBV3-1
CASSQDRAAGLAKNIQYF
TGTGCCAGCAGCCAAGATCGGGCGGCAGGACTAGCCAAAAACATTCAGTACTTC
>few|.|TRBJ1-4|TRBV10-3
CAMPKPGTKGLTNEKLFF
TGTGCCATGCCTAAACCCGGGACAAAAGGCTTAACTAATGAAAAACTGTTTTTT
>many|.|TRBJ2-5|TRBV7-8
CASSLVMETQYF
TGTGCCAGCAGCTTAGTAATGGAGACCCAGTACTTC
>.|.|TRBJ2-7|TRBV14
CASSQDFFAGEQYF
TGTGCCAGCAGCCAAGATTTTTTTGCGGGTGAGCAGTACTTC
>many|.|TRBJ2-1|TRBV11-2
CASSLRQADYNEQFF
TGTGCCAGCAGCTTAAGGCAAGCGGACTACAATGAGCAGTTCTTC
>many|TRBD1|TRBJ2-5|TRBV11-2
CASSLEVLQGAETQYF
TGTGCCAGCAGCTTAGAGGTTTTGCAGGGGGCGGAGACCCAGTACTTC
>few|.|TRBJ1-2|TRBV20-1
CSPPGGINGYTF
TGCAGCCCCCCCGGGGGTATCAATGGCTACACCTTC
>many|.|TRBJ2-3|TRBV29-1
CSVDRGRRGTDTQYF
TGCAGCGTTGATCGGGGCCGAAGGGGCACAGATACGCAGTATTTT
>many|.|TRBJ2-1|TRBV7-9
CASSLVVSSYNEQFF
TGTGCCAGCAGCCTAGTCGTTAGCTCCTACAATGAGCAGTTCTTC
>many|.|TRBJ2-5|TRBV5-6
CASSRRVNQETQYF
TGTGCCAGCAGTCGACGGGTAAACCAAGAGACCCAGTACTTC
>once|TRBD1|TRBJ1-6|TRBV5-6
CASSSSGTGYSNSPLHF
TGTGCCAGCAGCTCGTCCGGGACAGGGTATTCTAATTCACCCCTCCACTTT
>many|.|TRBJ1-1|TRBV10-3
CAISELDTEAFF
TGTGCCATCAGTGAGCTGGACACTGAAGCTTTCTTT
>many|.|TRBJ2-3|TRBV10-3
CAGGNTDTQYF
TGTGCCGGGGGGAACACAGATACGCAGTATTTT
>.|.|TRBJ2-6|TRBV6-6
CASSYSTARSGANVLTF
TGTGCCAGCAGTTACTCGACTGCACGCTCTGGGGCCAACGTCCTGACTTTC